The 3 T cell receptor beta chains below come from one sample, sequenced in a study of blood T cell repertoires in COVID-19. Produced via immunoSEQ multiplex PCR; TCRdb's table is partial and in-frame only. The sample has 90,000 to 140,000 clones, 75% to 85% seen once. The material sequenced was peripheral blood. Receptors originate from a woman between 65 and 79 years old with acute or convalescent COVID-19.

The chain combines TRBV28 with TRBJ1-5, with 7 bases identical to TRBD1. The junction had 4 bases not matched to a gene; V was cut back by 8 bases and J by 0 bases. This CDR3 contains 14 residues. Germline V lookup: CDR1 MDHEN, CDR2 SYDVKM. In DNA, the CDR3 is TGTGCCAGCGGACAGGAGACTAGCAATCAGCCCCAGCATTTT. Translated, it gives CASGQETSNQPQHF.

This chain connects TRBV7-9 to TRBJ1-1; a weak D match, TRBD1 (6 bases). The V gene lost 8 bases and the J gene lost 0 bases, with 16 bases spanning the gap. The V gene's germline CDR1 is SEHNR and CDR2 FQNEAQ (reference sequence). The CDR3 is 15 residues long. This chain's CDR3 is CASVRGGSMNTEAFF. CDR3 DNA sequence: TGTGCCAGCGTCAGAGGGGGTTCAATGAACACTGAAGCTTTCTTT.

In this sample, this clone turned up a few times. V and J are TRBV7-9 and TRBJ1-5; the D gene is possibly TRBD1 (6 bases). Per the germline V gene, CDR1 is SEHNR and CDR2 is FQNEAQ (reference sequence). V was trimmed by 5 bases and J by 3 bases, leaving 14 bases between them. This CDR3 is 15 amino acids long. CDR3 amino acids: CASSTSGGTNQPQHF. CDR3 DNA: TGTGCCAGCAGCACCTCGGGGGGCACCAATCAGCCCCAGCATTTT.